This record covers a single T cell receptor beta chain. Its antigen remains unknown. This sample was taken from a study of T cells in Graves' hyperthyroidism and ophthalmopathy. Findings of the study overall: A model built on 13 V-J features separated ophthalmopathy from stable hyperthyroidism. In blood, most of the thyroid clonotypes expanded above 0.001 were also present.

Deletions cut 0 bases from V and 2 bases from J, with 14 bases between. The CDR3 covers 16 residues. Criteria for exclusion of patients were uncontrolled infection, other autoimmune disease, pregnancy or lactation. Each diagnosis drew on symptoms, thyroxine, TRAb, thyroid ultrasound and orbital computed tomography findings. It was RNA transcripts that yielded the amplified TCR beta CDR3 regions. Primed by the HTBI set, a first-round RT-PCR was run on the TCR CDR3. TCRdb ran MiXCR on the multiplex PCR reads and lists one entry per CDR3 protein. This table has 450,000 to 650,000 distinct CDR3 sequences, more than 15% appearing once.

This clonotype was sampled from a woman aged 18-29 years with Graves' ophthalmopathy. This rearrangement joins TRBV12-3 or TRBV12-4 to TRBJ2-7, with D possibly matching TRBD2 (5 bases). The sequenced material came from blood. The CDR3 DNA reads TGTGCCAGCAGTTTAGCGCGAAGCGGCAGACCCTACGAGCAGTACTTC. It translates to CASSLARSGRPYEQYF.